Following are 9 T cell receptor beta chains from one sample sequenced in a study of blood T cell repertoires in COVID-19 (TCRdb year 2020). Library construction relied on the immunoSEQ multiplex PCR assay. As stored in TCRdb, this immuneACCESS dataset retains in-frame rearrangements with V and J assigned. A fraction of the clones does not appear; measured against another copy, unresolved V genes explain less than half of the discrepancy, and the remainder lacks a known reason. This sample lists approximately 200,000 clones; around four fifths were detected once. 4.5% to 6% of the sample rests with the top ten. What was sequenced was peripheral blood. These receptors were taken from a woman aged 55-75 years who had recovered from COVID-19.

The J gene is TRBJ2-7, the V gene TRBV6-5, with D perhaps matching TRBD2 (6 bases). The CDR3 runs 15 residues. Germline-derived CDR1 and CDR2 are MNHEY and SVGAGI. Trimming stripped 0 bases from V and 3 bases from J, with 12 bases between. As DNA, the CDR3 is TGTGCCAGCAGTTACTCTAGGGGCGGGAACTACGAGCAGTACTTC. Protein: CASSYSRGGNYEQYF.

The genes are TRBV7-3 and TRBJ2-5; 8 nucleotides match TRBD2. The CDR3 has 17 residues. V lost 2 bases and J lost 2; bases outside the gene matches: 10. The germline V gene has CDR1 SGHTA and CDR2 FQGTGA. Written as DNA, the CDR3 is TGTGCCAGCAGCTTAGGGTTTGGCGGGGGGACACAAGAGACCCAGTACTTC. As protein: CASSLGFGGGTQETQYF.

The J gene is TRBJ2-7, the V gene TRBV4-3, with 7 positions matching TRBD2. The CDR3 covers 16 residues. V dropped 4 bases and J dropped 0; count of bases not matched to a gene: 9. CDR1 is LGHNA, CDR2 YSLEER, per germline. The CDR3 DNA reads TGCGCCAGCAGCCCGGAGACTAGCCTGAGCTCCTACGAGCAGTACTTC. Protein sequence: CASSPETSLSSYEQYF.

The V gene is TRBV30, the J gene TRBJ1-2, with 7 bases lining up with TRBD1. This CDR3 contains 14 residues. In germline, CDR1 is GTSNPN, CDR2 SVGIG (reference sequence). V trimming: 1 base; J trimming: 6 bases; junction bases outside the gene matches: 8. The CDR3 reads CAWSAHRGSHGYTF. Written as DNA, the CDR3 is TGTGCCTGGAGTGCTCACAGGGGAAGCCATGGCTACACCTTC.

This chain uses TRBV27 with TRBJ1-2; the D is unclear. V lost 0 bases and J 0 bases, leaving 8 bases between the germline ends. The CDR3 has 15 residues. The germline CDR1 and CDR2 sequences are MNHEY and SMNVEV (reference sequence). The CDR3 protein is CASSLSVGANYGYTF. The CDR3 DNA is TGTGCCAGCAGTTTATCAGTGGGAGCTAACTATGGCTACACCTTC.

This clone has a handful of counts. The rearrangement joins TRBV5-1 to TRBJ2-4; D gene unclear. Trimming cost V 2 bases and J 6 bases, with 6 bases left between them. There are 12 residues in the CDR3. The germline CDR1 and CDR2 sequences are SGHRS and YFSETQ. CDR3 coding DNA: TGCGCCAGCAGCTTTGAGGCAAACATTCAGTACTTC. This translates into CASSFEANIQYF.

The chain recombines TRBV19 with TRBJ1-5; 8 bases are a match to TRBD1. Germline-derived CDR1 and CDR2 are LNHDA and SQIVND (reference sequence). CDR3 length: 15 residues. The V and J ends lost 2 bases and 2 bases, in that order; junction bases with no gene match: 2. The CDR3 here is CASSIWTGRNQPQHF. The CDR3 DNA is TGTGCCAGTAGTATATGGACAGGGCGCAATCAGCCCCAGCATTTT.

CDR3 DNA sequence: TGCGCCAGCAGCTTGGTCGGGTCGGGCACCGGGGAGCTGTTTTTT. This translates into CASSLVGSGTGELFF. This chain links TRBV5-1 with TRBJ2-2; D is ambiguous. CDR3 size: 15 residues. Germline V gene lookup returns CDR1 SGHRS and CDR2 YFSETQ. V was pared by 0 bases and J by 4 bases, with 10 bases between.

The CDR3 DNA reads as TGCGCCAGCGCCCGGGACAGGGAAACAGATACGCAGTATTTT. Residues: CASARDRETDTQYF. This chain uses TRBV5-1 with TRBJ2-3, with 9 bases aligning to TRBD1. The CDR3 loop spans 14 amino acids. V shed 7 bases, J shed 3 bases, and the junction held 6 bases outside the gene matches. Germline CDR1 and CDR2: SGHRS and YFSETQ.